A single sample is the source of the 16 T cell receptor beta chains below, sequenced in a study of T cells in Graves' hyperthyroidism and ophthalmopathy. The investigators amplified TCR beta CDR3 regions from RNA transcripts. HTBI primers drove first-round RT-PCR of the TCR CDR3. TCRdb itself ran the multiplex PCR reads through MiXCR, one entry per CDR3 protein. The sample has about 290,000 distinct CDR3 sequences; 16% are singletons. Input material: blood. These receptors were collected from a man aged 25 to 45 with Graves' hyperthyroidism.

The table lists this clonotype with many counts. V gene TRBV3-1 combines with J gene TRBJ2-5, with no clear D. Germline CDR1 reads LGHDT; CDR2 reads YNNKEL (reference sequence). V dropped 4 bases and J dropped 5 bases, with 17 bases sitting between them. This CDR3 comprises 15 residues. CDR3 bases: TGTGCCAGCAGCCCGGTACTGAGGAGCGCGGAGACCCAGTACTTC. Translated: CASSPVLRSAETQYF.

The V and J genes are TRBV12-5 and TRBJ1-1; 7 nucleotides agree with TRBD1. V shed 6 bases, J shed 4 bases, and the junction held 11 bases outside the gene matches. The length of the CDR3 is 15 residues. CDR1 is LGHNT and CDR2 is FRNRAP in the germline V gene. CDR3 nucleotides: TGTGCTAGTGGGTCCTGGACAGGAATCCTCACTGAAGCTTTCTTT. It codes for CASGSWTGILTEAFF.

The V gene is TRBV5-6, the J gene TRBJ2-2, with 10 nucleotides matching TRBD2. The germline CDR1 and CDR2 sequences are SGHDT and YYEEEE. Trimming removed 6 bases from V and 7 bases from J; junction bases left unmatched: 12. The CDR3 loop spans 16 amino acids. The CDR3 region has the DNA TGTGCCAGCACCCTCCCTCTAGCGGGAGTTGGCGGGGAGCTGTTTTTT. It encodes CASTLPLAGVGGELFF.

This clonotype was counted at least ten times. This chain uses TRBV6-1 with TRBJ1-1, with 10 bases identical to TRBD1. The CDR3 length is 19 residues. V was pared by 0 bases and J by 1 base, with 11 bases of the junction left unmatched. Germline loops: CDR1 MNHNS, CDR2 SASEGT. The CDR3 nucleotides read TGTGCCAGCAGTGAAGCGCGGATCTGGGGGACAGGGGCGAACACTGAAGCTTTCTTT. This codes for CASSEARIWGTGANTEAFF.

This clonotype was picked up a small number of times. This chain uses TRBV20-1 with TRBJ1-3; possibly TRBD1 for D (5 bases). This CDR3 spans 14 amino acids. V dropped 5 bases and J dropped 0 bases, with 11 bases sitting between them. Germline V CDR1 and CDR2: DFQATT, SNEGSKA (reference sequence). CDR3 loop: CSAGDSYSGNTIYF. For the CDR3, the DNA is TGCAGTGCTGGTGACAGTTACTCTGGAAACACCATATATTTT.

The sample holds a few counts of this clonotype. The chain combines TRBV7-2 with TRBJ2-7; TRBD2 matches 8 bases. Germline CDR1 is SGHTA and CDR2 is FQGNSA. J was trimmed by 2 bases and V by 5 bases; bases with no gene match: 8. This CDR3 is built from 15 residues. In DNA form, the CDR3 reads TGTGCCAGCAGCCCAGACCCGGGACTAGCCTACGAGCAGTACTTC. Translating it yields CASSPDPGLAYEQYF.

This clonotype was counted ten times or more. The rearrangement joins TRBV7-2 to TRBJ2-7, with 8 nucleotides matching TRBD2. The CDR3 is made up of 15 amino acids. Germline CDR1 and CDR2: SGHTA and FQGNSA. The V segment lost 1 base and the J segment 7 bases; nucleotides outside the gene matches: 9. The CDR3 here is CASSLETSGRDEQYF. The CDR3 DNA reads TGTGCCAGCAGCTTAGAGACGAGCGGGAGAGATGAGCAGTACTTC.

Worth noting for this clonotype: The junction shows a germline mismatch at one end, possibly a read error. The V gene is TRBV12-5, the J gene TRBJ2-1; D is ambiguous. From germline, CDR1 is LGHNT and CDR2 FRNRAP. CDR3 length equals 14 residues. The CDR3, as DNA: TGTGCTAGTGGTTTGAGTAACGGAAACTACGAGCAGTGCTTC. This sequence encodes CASGLSNGNYEQCF.

The V gene is TRBV11-2, the J gene TRBJ2-2, with unresolved D. V lost 6 bases, J lost 0 bases, and 20 bases lay in between. Germline V gene sequence: CDR1 SGHAT, CDR2 FQNNGV. This CDR3 comprises 18 residues. The CDR3: CASSSSTTSWANTGELFF. In nucleotides, the CDR3 is TGTGCCAGCAGTTCAAGCACAACCTCTTGGGCGAACACCGGGGAGCTGTTTTTT.

This clonotype showed up many times. The chain combines TRBV18 with TRBJ1-2, with D possibly TRBD1 on 5 matching bases. V lost 2 bases, J lost 5 bases, and 15 bases lay in between. From germline, CDR1 is KGHSH and CDR2 LQKENI. The CDR3 sequence is 15 residues long. The CDR3 loop reads CASSPGAGDIYGYTF. The CDR3, as DNA: TGTGCCAGCTCACCAGGGGCTGGCGATATTTATGGCTACACCTTC.

This clonotype was seen ten or more times. The gene calls are TRBV6-1 and TRBJ1-2; a possible D gene is TRBD1 (5 bases). Germline V CDR1 and CDR2: MNHNS, SASEGT. V lost 3 bases and J 6 bases, leaving 11 bases between the germline ends. The CDR3 consists of 13 residues. Here the CDR3 DNA reads TGTGCCAGCAGTGACAGGCAGGGTGATGGCTACACCTTC. Its translation: CASSDRQGDGYTF.

The CDR3 loop is CASSPRSEQYF. The CDR3 bases are TGTGCCAGCAGCCCCAGATCCGAGCAGTACTTC. This rearrangement joins TRBV7-9 to TRBJ2-7, with unresolved D. V lost 5 bases to trimming and J lost 6 bases, with 8 bases between them. CDR3 length equals 11 residues. Germline CDR1 SEHNR, CDR2 FQNEAQ (reference sequence).

The chain joins TRBV5-1 to TRBJ2-1, with 7 bases fitting TRBD1. The germline V gene has CDR1 SGHRS and CDR2 YFSETQ. V dropped 1 base and J dropped 9; count of bases not matched to a gene: 7. This CDR3 has 14 amino acids. Written as DNA, the CDR3 is TGCGCCAGCAGCTTGTCCCCGACAGGGAGTGAGCAGTTCTTC. Amino acid sequence: CASSLSPTGSEQFF. The complete variable domain, with remaining parts taken from reference TRBV5-1 and TRBJ2-1, reads KAGVTQTPRYLIKTRGQQVTLSCSPISGHRSVSWYQQTPGQGLQFLFEYFSETQRNKGNFPGRFSGRQFSNSRSEMNVSTLELGDSALYLCASSLSPTGSEQFFGPGTRLTVL.

This sequence joins TRBV5-1 and TRBJ2-3; D remains unclear. The CDR3 runs 16 residues. Per germline, CDR1 SGHRS and CDR2 YFSETQ. V lost 4 bases to trimming and J lost 7 bases, with 22 bases between them. The CDR3 is CASSLPGASSGNTQYF. Here the CDR3 DNA reads TGCGCCAGCAGCCTACCCGGTGCATCGAGTGGAAATACGCAGTATTTT.

Ten or more counts support this clonotype. The genes are TRBV11-2 and TRBJ2-3; D might be TRBD2 (5 bases). The ends were cut back, 4 bases at V and 0 bases at J, with 14 bases in the middle. In germline, CDR1 is SGHAT, CDR2 FQNNGV. The CDR3 covers 16 residues. DNA of the CDR3: TGTGCCAGCAGCTCAGGACTTGCATCTAGCACAGATACGCAGTATTTT. Translation gives CASSSGLASSTDTQYF.

The rearrangement uses TRBV20-1 and TRBJ1-3; no definite D call. Trimming removed 4 bases from V and 0 bases from J, with 7 bases in between. This CDR3 contains 13 residues. Germline loops: CDR1 DFQATT, CDR2 SNEGSKA (reference sequence). This CDR3 is CSANAFSGNTIYF. The CDR3 region has the DNA TGCAGTGCTAATGCCTTCTCTGGAAACACCATATATTTT.